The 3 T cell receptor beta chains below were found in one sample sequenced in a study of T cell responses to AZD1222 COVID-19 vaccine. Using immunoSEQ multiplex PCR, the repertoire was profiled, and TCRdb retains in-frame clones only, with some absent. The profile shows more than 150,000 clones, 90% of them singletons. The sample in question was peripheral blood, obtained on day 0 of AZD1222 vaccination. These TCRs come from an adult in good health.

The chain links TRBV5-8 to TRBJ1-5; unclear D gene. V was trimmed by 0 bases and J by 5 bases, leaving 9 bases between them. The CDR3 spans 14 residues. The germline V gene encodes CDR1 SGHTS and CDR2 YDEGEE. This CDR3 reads CASSLGKVYQPQHF. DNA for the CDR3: TGTGCCAGCAGCTTGGGGAAAGTATATCAGCCCCAGCATTTT. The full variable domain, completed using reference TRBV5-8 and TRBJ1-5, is EAGVTQSPTHLIKTRGQQATLRCSPISGHTSVYWYQQALGLGLQFLLWYDEGEERNRGNFPPRFSGRQFPNYSSELNVNALELEDSALYLCASSLGKVYQPQHFGDGTRLSIL.

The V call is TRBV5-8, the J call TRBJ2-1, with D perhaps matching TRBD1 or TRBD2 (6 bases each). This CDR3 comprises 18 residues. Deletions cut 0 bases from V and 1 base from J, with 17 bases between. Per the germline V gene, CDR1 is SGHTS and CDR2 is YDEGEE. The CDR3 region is CASSLVNFGGFSYNEQFF. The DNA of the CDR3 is TGTGCCAGCAGCTTGGTTAATTTCGGGGGCTTTTCCTACAATGAGCAGTTCTTC.

The chain's CDR3 is CASSLTSGGQGAEAFF. DNA for the CDR3: TGCGCCAGCAGCCTCACCTCCGGGGGACAGGGGGCTGAAGCTTTCTTT. This chain uses TRBV5-1 with TRBJ1-1, with 11 bases lining up with TRBD1. J lost 6 bases, V lost 4 bases, and 11 bases had no gene match. Germline V gene lookup returns CDR1 SGHRS and CDR2 YFSETQ. This CDR3 spans 16 amino acids.